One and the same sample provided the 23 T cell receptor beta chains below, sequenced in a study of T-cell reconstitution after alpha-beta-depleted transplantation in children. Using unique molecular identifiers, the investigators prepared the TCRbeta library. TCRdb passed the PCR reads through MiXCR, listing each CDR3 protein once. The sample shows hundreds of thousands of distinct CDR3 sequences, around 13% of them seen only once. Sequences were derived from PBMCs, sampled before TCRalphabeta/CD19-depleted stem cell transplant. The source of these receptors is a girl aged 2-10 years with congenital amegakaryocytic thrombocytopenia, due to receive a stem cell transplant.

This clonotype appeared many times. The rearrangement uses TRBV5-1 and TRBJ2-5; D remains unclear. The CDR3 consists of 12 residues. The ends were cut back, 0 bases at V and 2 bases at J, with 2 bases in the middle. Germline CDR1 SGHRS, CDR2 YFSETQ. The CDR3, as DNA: TGCGCCAGCAGCTTGGATCAAGAGACCCAGTACTTC. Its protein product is CASSLDQETQYF.

The CDR3 sequence: CASSLVADNQPQHF. DNA of the CDR3: TGTGCCAGCAGCTTGGTGGCAGATAATCAGCCCCAGCATTTT. The chain carries TRBV5-5 and TRBJ1-5; D ambiguous. The CDR3 totals 14 residues. Germline CDR1 SGHKS, CDR2 YYEKEE (reference sequence). Trimming removed 0 bases at V and 4 bases at J, with 8 bases between.

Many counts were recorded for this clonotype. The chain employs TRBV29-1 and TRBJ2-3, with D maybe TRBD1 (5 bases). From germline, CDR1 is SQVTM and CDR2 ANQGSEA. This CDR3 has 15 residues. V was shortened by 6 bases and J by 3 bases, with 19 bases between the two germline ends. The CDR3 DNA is TGCAGCGTGGCCTCAAAGGGGAAGGGGACAGATACGCAGTATTTT. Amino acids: CSVASKGKGTDTQYF.

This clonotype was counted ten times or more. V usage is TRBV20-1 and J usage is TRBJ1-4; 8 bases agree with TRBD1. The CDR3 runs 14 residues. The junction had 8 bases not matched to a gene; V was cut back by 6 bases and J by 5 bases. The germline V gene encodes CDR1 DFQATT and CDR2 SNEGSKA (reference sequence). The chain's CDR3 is CSAPSRTGNEKLFF. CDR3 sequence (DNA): TGCAGTGCCCCTTCTCGGACAGGGAATGAAAAACTGTTTTTT.

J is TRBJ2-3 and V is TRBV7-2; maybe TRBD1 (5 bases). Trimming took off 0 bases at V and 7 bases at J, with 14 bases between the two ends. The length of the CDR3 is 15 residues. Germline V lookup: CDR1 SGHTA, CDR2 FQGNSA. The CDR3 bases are TGTGCCAGCAGCTTAGCTAGGGGATCTAGGTATACGCAGTATTTT. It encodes CASSLARGSRYTQYF. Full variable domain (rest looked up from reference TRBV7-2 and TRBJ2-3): GAGVSQSPSNKVTEKGKDVELRCDPISGHTALYWYRQSLGQGLEFLIYFQGNSAPDKSGLPSDRFSAERTGGSVSTLTIQRTQQEDSAVYLCASSLARGSRYTQYFGPGTRLTVL.

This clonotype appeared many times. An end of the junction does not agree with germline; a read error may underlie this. CDR3 loop: CASSPTGNTGELFF. DNA of the CDR3: TGCGCCAGCAGCCCCACAGGGAACACCGGGGAGCTGTTTTTT. The chain couples TRBV12-3 or TRBV12-4 to TRBJ2-2; weak D call: TRBD1 (5 bases). This CDR3 contains 14 residues.

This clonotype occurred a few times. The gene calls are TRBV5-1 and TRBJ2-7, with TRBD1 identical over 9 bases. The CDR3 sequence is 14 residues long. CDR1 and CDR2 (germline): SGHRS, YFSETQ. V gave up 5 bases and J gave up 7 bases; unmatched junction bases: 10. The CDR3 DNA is TGCGCCAGCAGGGCGGGACAGGGCATAATTGAGCAGTACTTC. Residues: CASRAGQGIIEQYF.

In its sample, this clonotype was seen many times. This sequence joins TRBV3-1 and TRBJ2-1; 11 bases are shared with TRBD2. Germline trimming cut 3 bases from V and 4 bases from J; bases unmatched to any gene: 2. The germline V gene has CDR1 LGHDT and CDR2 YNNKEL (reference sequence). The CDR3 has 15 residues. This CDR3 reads CASSHRTSGYNEQFF. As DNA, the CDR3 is TGTGCCAGCAGCCATCGGACTAGCGGGTACAATGAGCAGTTCTTC.

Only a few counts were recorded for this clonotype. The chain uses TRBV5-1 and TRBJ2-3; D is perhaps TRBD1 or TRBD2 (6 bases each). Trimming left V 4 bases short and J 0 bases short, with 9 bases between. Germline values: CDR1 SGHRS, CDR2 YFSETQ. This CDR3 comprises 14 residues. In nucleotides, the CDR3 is TGCGCCAGCAGCGGGGGGCAAAGCACAGATACGCAGTATTTT. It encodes CASSGGQSTDTQYF.

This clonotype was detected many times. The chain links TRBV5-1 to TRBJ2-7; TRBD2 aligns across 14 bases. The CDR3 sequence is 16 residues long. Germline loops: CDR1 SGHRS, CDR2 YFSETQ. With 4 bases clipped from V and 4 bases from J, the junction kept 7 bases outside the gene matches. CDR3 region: CASSQTGTSGSYEQYF. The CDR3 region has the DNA TGCGCCAGCAGCCAAACCGGGACTAGCGGGAGTTACGAGCAGTACTTC.

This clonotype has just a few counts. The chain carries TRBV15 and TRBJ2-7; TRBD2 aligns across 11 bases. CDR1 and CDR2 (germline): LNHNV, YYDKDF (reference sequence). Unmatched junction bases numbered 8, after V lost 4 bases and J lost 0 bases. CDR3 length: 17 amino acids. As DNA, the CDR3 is TGTGCCACCAGCATACGACTAGCGGGATCTTTCTCCTACGAGCAGTACTTC. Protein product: CATSIRLAGSFSYEQYF.

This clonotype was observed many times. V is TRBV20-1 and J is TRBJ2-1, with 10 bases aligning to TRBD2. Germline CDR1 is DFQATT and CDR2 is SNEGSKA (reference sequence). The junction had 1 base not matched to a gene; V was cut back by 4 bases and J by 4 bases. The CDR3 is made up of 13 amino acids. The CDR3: CSATSGSYNEQFF. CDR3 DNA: TGCAGTGCTACTAGCGGGAGTTACAATGAGCAGTTCTTC.

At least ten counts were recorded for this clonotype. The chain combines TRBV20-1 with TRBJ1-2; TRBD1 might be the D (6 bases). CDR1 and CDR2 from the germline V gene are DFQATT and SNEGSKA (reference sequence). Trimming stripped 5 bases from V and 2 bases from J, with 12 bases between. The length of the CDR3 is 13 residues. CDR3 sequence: CSALSTGNYGYTF. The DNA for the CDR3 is TGCAGTGCTCTCTCGACAGGAAACTATGGCTACACCTTC.

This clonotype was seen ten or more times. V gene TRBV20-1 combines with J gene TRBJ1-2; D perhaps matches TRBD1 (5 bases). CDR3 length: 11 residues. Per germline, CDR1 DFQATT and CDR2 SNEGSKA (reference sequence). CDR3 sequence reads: CQVRAGYGYTF. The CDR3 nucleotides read TGCCAGGTCAGGGCTGGCTATGGCTACACCTTC.

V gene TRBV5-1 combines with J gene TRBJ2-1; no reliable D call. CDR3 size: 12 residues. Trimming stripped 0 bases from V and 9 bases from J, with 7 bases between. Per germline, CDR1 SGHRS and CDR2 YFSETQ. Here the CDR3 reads CASSLVPTEQFF. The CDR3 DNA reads TGCGCCAGCAGCTTGGTCCCGACTGAGCAGTTCTTC.

CDR3 nucleotides: TGTGCCAGCAGCCTTACCCTGGGACTAGCGGAAGAGACCCAGTACTTC. It codes for CASSLTLGLAEETQYF. The V and J genes are TRBV12-3 or TRBV12-4 and TRBJ2-5; 11 bases align to TRBD2. This CDR3 is 16 amino acids long. V lost 6 bases to trimming and J lost 3 bases; unmatched junction nucleotides: 9.

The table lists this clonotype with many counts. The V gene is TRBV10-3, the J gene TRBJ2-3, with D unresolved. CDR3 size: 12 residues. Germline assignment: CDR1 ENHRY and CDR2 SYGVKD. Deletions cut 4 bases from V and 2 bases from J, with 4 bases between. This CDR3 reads CAISGDTDTQYF. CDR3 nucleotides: TGTGCCATCAGTGGGGACACAGATACGCAGTATTTT.

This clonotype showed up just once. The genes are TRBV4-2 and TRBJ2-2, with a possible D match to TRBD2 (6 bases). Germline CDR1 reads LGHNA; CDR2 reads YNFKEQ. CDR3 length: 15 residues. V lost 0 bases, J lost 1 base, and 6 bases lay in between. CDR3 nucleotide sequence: TGTGCCAGCAGCCAAGAGGGAGGGAACACCGGGGAGCTGTTTTTT. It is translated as CASSQEGGNTGELFF.

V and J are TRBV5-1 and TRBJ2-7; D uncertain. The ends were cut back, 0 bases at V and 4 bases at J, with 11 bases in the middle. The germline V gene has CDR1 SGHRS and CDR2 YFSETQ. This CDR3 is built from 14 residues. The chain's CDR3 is CASSLAPASYEQYF. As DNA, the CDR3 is TGCGCCAGCAGCTTGGCCCCCGCCTCTTACGAGCAGTACTTC.

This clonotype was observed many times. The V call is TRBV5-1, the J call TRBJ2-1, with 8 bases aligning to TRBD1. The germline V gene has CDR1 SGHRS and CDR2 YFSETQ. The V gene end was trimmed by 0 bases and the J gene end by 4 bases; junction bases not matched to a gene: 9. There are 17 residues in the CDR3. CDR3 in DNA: TGCGCCAGCAGCTTGGTGTTCGGACAGGGACAATACAATGAGCAGTTCTTC. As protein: CASSLVFGQGQYNEQFF.

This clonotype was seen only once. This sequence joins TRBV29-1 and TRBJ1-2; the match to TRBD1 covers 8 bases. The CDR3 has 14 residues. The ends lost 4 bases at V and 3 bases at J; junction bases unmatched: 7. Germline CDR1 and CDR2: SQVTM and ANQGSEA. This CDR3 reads CSVALVQGDYGYTF. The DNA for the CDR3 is TGCAGCGTTGCTTTGGTACAGGGGGACTATGGCTACACCTTC.

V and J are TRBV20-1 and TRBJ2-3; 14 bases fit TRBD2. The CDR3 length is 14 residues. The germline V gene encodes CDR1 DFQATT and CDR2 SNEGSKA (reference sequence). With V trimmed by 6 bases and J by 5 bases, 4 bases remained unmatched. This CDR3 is CSAGGLAGEDTQYF. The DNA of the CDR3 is TGCAGTGCCGGGGGACTAGCGGGAGAAGATACGCAGTATTTT.

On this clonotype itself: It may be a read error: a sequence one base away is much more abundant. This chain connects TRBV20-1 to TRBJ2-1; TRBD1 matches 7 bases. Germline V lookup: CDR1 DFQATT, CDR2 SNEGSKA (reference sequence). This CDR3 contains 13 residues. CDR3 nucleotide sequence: TGCACATCCTTGGACAGGTGGCGGGATGAGCAGTTCTTC. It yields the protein CTSLDRWRDEQFF.